The rows below give T cell receptor beta chains drawn from one sample of a study of cytomegalovirus exposure and HLA in healthy donors. Assay used: immunoSEQ multiplex PCR; TCRdb lists only in-frame clones, some missing. The sample yields roughly 90,000 clones, around 70% seen once. Specimen: PBMCs. Receptor source: a man aged 25 to 40 in good health and CMV-seropositive. The CDR3 runs from the conserved cysteine through the conserved F or W. The D gene is left open where the match is weak.

v_call,d_call,j_call,cdr3_aa
TRBV6-1,-,TRBJ1-1,CASSEIGTFAEAFF
TRBV19,-,TRBJ2-3,CASSRGGEDTQYF
TRBV5-1,TRBD1,TRBJ1-6,CASSLGGTDLVDSPLHF
TRBV5-4,-,TRBJ1-2,CASRGTPTYGYTF
TRBV6-5,TRBD1,TRBJ2-7,CASSYSQGGFGKQYF
TRBV7-9,TRBD1,TRBJ1-2,CASSLSGQILYGYTF
TRBV7-3,-,TRBJ2-7,CASSANGGTYEQYF
TRBV30,-,TRBJ1-1,CASENMNTEAFF
TRBV7-2,TRBD2,TRBJ2-7,CASSLIGGGPTPREQYF
TRBV28,TRBD2,TRBJ2-7,CASSFPTSGSYEQYF
TRBV4-2,TRBD1,TRBJ2-5,CASSLRFLDREQETQYF
TRBV19,-,TRBJ1-5,CASSTYRDQPQHF
TRBV4-2,TRBD1,TRBJ1-3,CASSLQTGRSGNTIYF
TRBV6-1,-,TRBJ1-5,CASSVEQGQPQHF
TRBV7-3,TRBD2,TRBJ2-1,CASSYGTSGRAVEQFF
TRBV29-1,-,TRBJ2-1,CSVGASPSLYNEQFF
TRBV7-9,-,TRBJ1-1,CASSPSVGRKENTEAFF
TRBV7-2,-,TRBJ1-1,CASSLVSGMNTEAFF
TRBV18,TRBD1,TRBJ1-5,CASSQGQSNQPQHF
TRBV7-7,TRBD2,TRBJ2-1,CASSLLVTSGNEQFF
TRBV30,TRBD1,TRBJ1-6,CAWSPDRANSPLHF
TRBV9,-,TRBJ2-2,CASSVDGLSGELFF
TRBV6-1,TRBD1,TRBJ1-1,CASSEVVWIEDRGTEAFF
TRBV2,-,TRBJ2-7,CASSQELDSYEQYF
TRBV7-2,TRBD1,TRBJ1-5,CASSLGGNNQPQHF
TRBV7-2,TRBD2,TRBJ2-7,CASSLSPGGNYEQYF
TRBV10-3,TRBD2,TRBJ2-4,CATGGSDMGIQYF